This record covers a single TCR beta chain. What it recognizes is unknown. The ends were cut back, 7 bases at V and 3 bases at J, with 16 bases in the middle. This CDR3 has 15 residues. Looked up from germline, CDR1 is WNHNN and CDR2 is SYGVQD (reference sequence). This table comes from immunoSEQ multiplex PCR, and its TCRdb copy is limited to in-frame clones, with some not included. This sample has 45,000 to 65,000 clones; around nine tenths occur once, and the top ten carry about 2.9%. The record originates from a study of cytomegalovirus exposure and HLA in healthy donors. Study findings and constraints: The study labeled 150 to 200 TCR beta chains cytomegalovirus-associated. Subsequent analysis revealed that first-cohort TCR clusters tended to co-occur in the 120 or so validation repertoires. There were some public TCRs occurring in many donors, but most TCR sequences were rare.

This TCR came from a man aged 18 to 30 in good health and CMV-seronegative. This chain joins TRBV10-1 and TRBJ2-1; D perhaps matches TRBD2 (6 bases). The sequenced material came from PBMCs. CDR3 region: CASIPSSDRYNEQFF. CDR3 in DNA: TGCGCCAGCATCCCATCTAGCGACCGCTACAATGAGCAGTTCTTC.